The T cell receptor (beta chain) under discussion was sequenced for a study of blood T cells in healthy people across ages. A J-beta primer mix and a sample-barcoded 5' primer were used in a second PCR of roughly 6 to 11 cycles. TCRdb re-called the 5' RACE reads through MiXCR, storing one row per CDR3 protein. The table records around 1,800,000 distinct CDR3 sequences, roughly two fifths of them present only once. CDR1 is SGDLS and CDR2 is YYNGEE in the germline V gene. The CDR3 totals 14 residues. About this clonotype itself: One junction end does not reproduce the germline sequence, and a read error may be involved.

The specimen was blood. J is TRBJ2-5 and V is TRBV9; perhaps TRBD2 as D (5 bases). The sequence came from a human donor in good health. CDR3 region: CVSSGGPPISPQYF. The CDR3 DNA reads as TGTGTCAGCAGCGGAGGACCACCCATTTCCCCCCAGTACTTC.